This passage covers 9 T cell receptor beta chains from one sample sequenced in a study of early T cells in non-severe SARS-CoV-2 infection. MiXCR was run by TCRdb on the 5' RACE reads, yielding one entry per CDR3 protein. The sample has some 120,000 distinct CDR3 sequences; more than 12% are singletons. The sample taken for sequencing was whole blood. All receptors come from an adult who was a healthcare worker with PCR-confirmed SARS-CoV-2 infection or an uninfected control (not recorded which).

The chain links TRBV20-1 to TRBJ2-5, with no clear D. From germline, CDR1 is DFQATT and CDR2 SNEGSKA (reference sequence). The germline V and J ends were trimmed by 3 bases and 7 bases, with 18 bases remaining between them. The CDR3 covers 14 residues. CDR3 sequence: CSASRRGSPGTQYF. The CDR3 nucleotides read TGCAGTGCTAGTCGGCGAGGTAGCCCCGGGACCCAGTACTTC.

This clonotype came up many times. V is TRBV5-6 and J is TRBJ1-2; TRBD1 agrees at 8 bases. Unmatched junction bases numbered 6, after V lost 2 bases and J lost 3 bases. Germline V gene lookup returns CDR1 SGHDT and CDR2 YYEEEE. The CDR3 runs to 15 residues. CDR3 in amino acids: CASSLGQGWDYGYTF. The CDR3 nucleotides are TGTGCCAGCAGCTTAGGACAGGGATGGGACTATGGCTACACCTTC.

Here the CDR3 reads CASTKTGATDTQYF. As DNA, the CDR3 is TGTGCCAGCACCAAGACAGGGGCGACAGATACGCAGTATTTT. The rearrangement uses TRBV6-1 and TRBJ2-3; 8 bases are a match to TRBD1. J gave up 3 bases and V 7 bases, and 6 bases lay outside the gene matches. Germline V CDR1 and CDR2: MNHNS, SASEGT. The CDR3 is 14 amino acids.

Ten or more counts support this clonotype. The V gene is TRBV29-1, the J gene TRBJ1-6, with D hard to call. Trimming cost V 4 bases and J 5 bases, with 12 bases left between them. CDR1 is SQVTM and CDR2 is ANQGSEA in the germline V gene. This CDR3 has 14 amino acids. The CDR3 nucleotides read TGCAGCGTTGCAGAGGGAGTCGATAATTCACCCCTCCACTTT. It yields the protein CSVAEGVDNSPLHF.

The rearrangement links TRBV7-6 to TRBJ2-6; D possibly corresponds to TRBD2 (5 bases). This CDR3 spans 16 amino acids. V shed 3 bases and J shed 0 bases, with 9 bases lying between them. CDR1 and CDR2 from the germline V gene are SGHVS and FNYEAQ. In nucleotides, the CDR3 is TGTGCCAGCAGCTTTCAAGGGAGCTCTGGGGCCAACGTCCTGACTTTC. It codes for CASSFQGSSGANVLTF.

The V and J genes are TRBV10-2 and TRBJ2-1; no definite D call. Trimming removed 0 bases from V and 2 bases from J, with 11 bases in between. The germline V gene has CDR1 WSHSY and CDR2 SAAADI. This CDR3 has 16 residues. In DNA, the CDR3 is TGCGCCAGCAGTGAGTCTCCCCCGGGCGCCTACAATGAGCAGTTCTTC. It yields the protein CASSESPPGAYNEQFF.

This clonotype was seen more than once but under ten times. This chain joins TRBV24-1 and TRBJ1-3; possible D gene TRBD1, 5 bases. The ends were cut back, 2 bases at V and 0 bases at J, with 13 bases in the middle. The CDR3 is made up of 17 amino acids. The germline gives CDR1 KGHDR, CDR2 SFDVKD. The chain's CDR3 is CATSDWDSSSSGNTIYF. For the CDR3, the DNA is TGTGCCACCAGTGATTGGGACTCCTCGAGCTCTGGAAACACCATATATTTT.

This clonotype came up a few times. This chain links TRBV7-6 with TRBJ2-5; 13 bases align to TRBD2. The CDR3 is made up of 14 amino acids. CDR1 is SGHVS and CDR2 is FNYEAQ in the germline V gene. V trimming: 5 bases; J trimming: 6 bases; junction bases outside the gene matches: 3. CDR3 region: CASSRTSGGQTQYF. DNA of the CDR3: TGTGCCAGCAGCCGGACTAGCGGGGGTCAGACCCAGTACTTC.

This clonotype was observed a single time. A read error may be the cause here, since a much bigger clone is one base away. The chain couples TRBV4-1 to TRBJ2-3; D might be TRBD1 (5 bases). The V end was cut by 1 base, the J end by 4 bases, with 12 bases between. CDR3 length equals 15 residues. CDR1 MGHRA and CDR2 YSYEKL come from the germline V gene. DNA for the CDR3: TGCGCCAGCAGCCAAGGGACAATGAGCTCAGATACGCAGTATTTT. Translated, it gives CASSQGTMSSDTQYF.